These 20 T cell receptor beta chains came from one sample sequenced in a study of CD8+ T cells in alopecia areata. RNA extraction and reverse transcription yielded cDNA as sequencing template. Sequencing was performed with immunoSEQ multiplex PCR; in TCRdb, only in-frame clones are kept and a portion is missing. The sample carries some 180,000 clones, approximately 53% recorded once. The sample's treatment: oral pan-JAK inhibitor, 5-10 mg twice daily. The sequencing here drew on CD8+ T cells sorted from blood, taken at week 24, from a patient treated with tofacitinib. Receptors originate from a human donor with alopecia areata.

This clone has just a few counts. The V and J genes are TRBV13 and TRBJ2-5, with 11 positions matching TRBD2. The CDR3 consists of 17 residues. CDR1 PRHDT and CDR2 FYEKMQ come from the germline V gene (reference sequence). The ends lost 4 bases at V and 5 bases at J; junction bases unmatched: 12. This CDR3 is CASSSRLAGPPGETQYF. The CDR3 nucleotides are TGTGCCAGCAGCTCCAGACTAGCGGGGCCACCGGGGGAGACCCAGTACTTC. Filled out from reference TRBV13 and TRBJ2-5, the complete variable domain reads AAGVIQSPRHLIKEKRETATLKCYPIPRHDTVYWYQQGPGQDPQFLISFYEKMQSDKGSIPDRFSAQQFSDYHSELNMSSLELGDSALYFCASSSRLAGPPGETQYFGPGTRLLVL.

This clone was picked up one time. V usage is TRBV29-1 and J usage is TRBJ2-4; TRBD1 might be the D (5 bases). V dropped 2 bases and J dropped 7 bases, with 12 bases sitting between them. The length of the CDR3 is 13 residues. Germline V gene sequence: CDR1 SQVTM, CDR2 ANQGSEA. CDR3 coding DNA: TGCAGCGTTGAACTCCAGGGTCGGAACATTCAGTACTTC. This gives the protein CSVELQGRNIQYF. Complete variable domain (other parts from reference TRBV29-1 and TRBJ2-4): SAVISQKPSRDICQRGTSLTIQCQVDSQVTMMFWYRQQPGQSLTLIATANQGSEATYESGFVIDKFPISRPNLTFSTLTVSNMSPEDSSIYLCSVELQGRNIQYFGAGTRLSVL.

The CDR3 nucleotides are TGTGCCAGCAGCTGGCAAGAGACCCAGTACTTC. It translates to CASSWQETQYF. V usage is TRBV7-6 and J usage is TRBJ2-5, with unresolved D. CDR3 length equals 11 residues. The germline V and J ends were trimmed by 4 bases and 2 bases, with 2 bases remaining between them. The germline V gene has CDR1 SGHVS and CDR2 FNYEAQ.

In its sample, this clone was seen a few times. The CDR3 bases are TGTGCCAGCAGCTTAGGGTCTGGGGCCAACGTCCTGACTTTC. Its translation is CASSLGSGANVLTF. The V call is TRBV7-3, the J call TRBJ2-6; D is ambiguous. V lost 2 bases and J lost 1, with 3 bases in between. Germline V gene data show CDR1 as SGHTA and CDR2 as FQGTGA. The CDR3 totals 14 residues.

This chain connects TRBV10-2 to TRBJ1-5; unclear D gene. The V and J ends lost 7 bases and 4 bases respectively, with 11 bases between them. The CDR3 spans 13 residues. Germline loops: CDR1 WSHSY, CDR2 SAAADI. CDR3: CASKHGGNQPQHF. Written as DNA, the CDR3 is TGCGCCAGCAAGCATGGTGGTAATCAGCCCCAGCATTTT.

A few counts support this clone. The chain joins TRBV15 to TRBJ1-1; the D is unclear. The CDR3 sequence is 13 residues long. V shed 4 bases and J shed 0 bases, with 6 bases lying between them. Germline assignment: CDR1 LNHNV and CDR2 YYDKDF (reference sequence). The CDR3: CATSKDLNTEAFF. For the CDR3, the DNA is TGTGCCACCAGCAAAGATTTGAACACTGAAGCTTTCTTT.

The rearrangement links TRBV5-6 to TRBJ1-5; perhaps TRBD1 as D (5 bases). The CDR3 is made up of 14 amino acids. Between the trimmed V and J ends, which lost 1 base and 6 bases, there was a span of 11 bases. The germline gives CDR1 SGHDT, CDR2 YYEEEE. CDR3 DNA sequence: TGTGCCAGCAGCTTGAGAGGGGATCGTCAGCCCCAGCATTTT. Translating gives CASSLRGDRQPQHF.

This clone was detected only a few times. V gene TRBV27 combines with J gene TRBJ2-7, with 7 bases fitting TRBD2. CDR1 and CDR2 from the germline V gene are MNHEY and SMNVEV (reference sequence). This CDR3 has 14 residues. The trim removed 4 bases at V and 9 bases at J, leaving 12 bases unmatched. The CDR3: CASSSASGGWVQYF. The CDR3 nucleotides read TGTGCCAGCAGTTCGGCTAGCGGAGGGTGGGTGCAGTACTTC.

This chain connects TRBV10-3 to TRBJ2-7; D unresolved. The V end was cut by 6 bases, the J end by 4 bases, with 10 bases between. The CDR3 has 12 residues. From germline, CDR1 is ENHRY and CDR2 SYGVKD. The DNA for the CDR3 is TGTGCCATCAGCGAAGGAGAATACGAGCAGTACTTC. This codes for CAISEGEYEQYF.

This clone came up a few times. The chain links TRBV27 to TRBJ1-5; the D is unclear. V was shortened by 0 bases and J by 4 bases, with 10 bases between the two germline ends. Germline V gene lookup returns CDR1 MNHEY and CDR2 SMNVEV (reference sequence). The CDR3 contains 15 residues. The CDR3 loop is CASSLSSTPNQPQHF. CDR3 in DNA: TGTGCCAGCAGTTTATCTTCGACACCTAATCAGCCCCAGCATTTT.

This clone was picked up a small number of times. This same CDR3 is encoded by further DNA sequences in the sample. The gene calls are TRBV29-1 and TRBJ2-7, with unresolved D. CDR3 length: 11 residues. In germline, CDR1 is SQVTM, CDR2 ANQGSEA. The ends were cut back, 1 base at V and 0 bases at J, with 1 base in the middle. CDR3: CSVEASYEQYF. The CDR3 nucleotides read TGCAGCGTTGAAGCCTCCTACGAGCAGTACTTC.

The chain couples TRBV27 to TRBJ2-1; 8 bases match TRBD1. The length of the CDR3 is 14 residues. Germline V CDR1 and CDR2: MNHEY, SMNVEV (reference sequence). The V segment lost 8 bases and the J segment 6 bases; nucleotides outside the gene matches: 9. The CDR3 region is CASSYGTGVNEQFF. CDR3 nucleotide sequence: TGTGCCAGCTCCTACGGGACAGGAGTCAATGAGCAGTTCTTC.

The chain uses TRBV30 and TRBJ1-1, with TRBD1 as a possible D gene (5 bases). This CDR3 is 13 amino acids long. In germline, CDR1 is GTSNPN, CDR2 SVGIG (reference sequence). Trimming left V 4 bases short and J 1 base short, with 10 bases between. The CDR3 sequence is CAWKVQGNTEAFF. The CDR3 nucleotides are TGTGCCTGGAAGGTGCAGGGGAACACTGAAGCTTTCTTT.

This clone appeared a few times. This chain joins TRBV5-1 and TRBJ2-1, with no clear D. CDR3 length: 15 residues. The germline V and J ends were trimmed by 1 base and 8 bases, with 16 bases remaining between them. Per germline, CDR1 SGHRS and CDR2 YFSETQ. DNA of the CDR3: TGCGCCAGCAGCTTGAGATCCCGGCCGGGTGATGAGCAGTTCTTC. Translation: CASSLRSRPGDEQFF.

This clone was counted a single time. The chain joins TRBV4-1 to TRBJ1-2; D remains unclear. V lost 2 bases to trimming and J lost 3 bases, with 19 bases between them. This CDR3 has 17 residues. The germline V gene has CDR1 MGHRA and CDR2 YSYEKL. CDR3 residues: CASSQWARPNAYYGYTF. CDR3 in DNA: TGCGCCAGCAGCCAATGGGCTCGACCGAACGCTTACTATGGCTACACCTTC.

This clone was detected a few times. The chain has TRBV4-3 and TRBJ1-1; tentatively, D is TRBD1 (6 bases). The CDR3 extends over 15 amino acids. Germline V CDR1 and CDR2: LGHNA, YSLEER. V was cut by 0 bases and J by 7 bases, with 15 bases left in between. The CDR3 DNA reads TGCGCCAGCAGCCAAGATCGCGGGGGGGGCGTTGAAGCTTTCTTT. It is translated as CASSQDRGGGVEAFF.

This clone showed up just a few times. The chain combines TRBV7-2 with TRBJ1-3, with D possibly TRBD1 on 5 matching bases. Germline values: CDR1 SGHTA, CDR2 FQGNSA. Trimming cost V 5 bases and J 2 bases, with 13 bases left between them. There are 15 residues in the CDR3. CDR3 coding DNA: TGTGCCAGCAGCCCCCGGGACTGGGCTGGAAACACCATATATTTT. Translating gives CASSPRDWAGNTIYF.

The rearrangement uses TRBV30 and TRBJ1-1; the D gene is possibly TRBD1 (5 bases). The CDR3 has 14 residues. Germline CDR1 reads GTSNPN; CDR2 reads SVGIG (reference sequence). V lost 7 bases to trimming and J lost 0 bases, with 15 bases between them. CDR3 protein: CASRGTDMNTEAFF. CDR3 DNA: TGTGCCTCACGAGGGACGGACATGAACACTGAAGCTTTCTTT.

This chain joins TRBV29-1 and TRBJ1-1, with TRBD1 matching 7 bases. The CDR3 covers 10 residues. V was clipped by 5 bases and J by 8 bases; unmatched bases: 2. Germline assignment: CDR1 SQVTM and CDR2 ANQGSEA. The CDR3 loop is CSVWTGEAFF. CDR3 DNA: TGCAGCGTTTGGACAGGAGAAGCTTTCTTT.

The rearrangement uses TRBV23-1 and TRBJ2-4, with D possibly called TRBD1 or TRBD2 (6 bases each). TRBV23-1 is an ORF, and what it does is uncertain. The V gene lost 4 bases and the J gene lost 3 bases, with 25 bases spanning the gap. This CDR3 spans 19 amino acids. The CDR3 nucleotides are TGCGCCAGCAGTCCGCCGGGGGCAGTACATGTTAAGGGCAAAAACATTCAGTACTTC. Protein product: CASSPPGAVHVKGKNIQYF.